The clone carrying this TCR beta chain came up many times. Its antigen is as yet unknown. Synthesis of cDNA was performed by 5'RACE using 10-nucleotide random UMIs. In TCRdb, the 5' RACE reads were re-called with MiXCR into one record per CDR3 protein. The table has around 14,000 distinct CDR3 sequences, approximately 7.6% seen once. CDR1 MNHEY and CDR2 SVGAGI come from the germline V gene. The CDR3 consists of 14 residues. V trimming: 3 bases; J trimming: 1 base; junction bases outside the gene matches: 2. This record comes from a study of neurological immune-mediated disorders. Regarding the study as a whole: The highest TCR clonal expansion occurred in HTLV-1-associated myelopathy; multiple sclerosis fell below healthy controls. No CDR3 amino acid sequences were shared by expanded clones across subjects, suggesting private repertoires in all groups.

The origin of this receptor is a woman between 40 and 50 years old in good health. The sample was CD8+ T cells from blood. The chain employs TRBV6-5 and TRBJ2-7, with 8 bases identical to TRBD2. The DNA of the CDR3 is TGTGCCAGCAGTTATACTAGCGGTTCCTACGAGCAGTACTTC. It encodes CASSYTSGSYEQYF.